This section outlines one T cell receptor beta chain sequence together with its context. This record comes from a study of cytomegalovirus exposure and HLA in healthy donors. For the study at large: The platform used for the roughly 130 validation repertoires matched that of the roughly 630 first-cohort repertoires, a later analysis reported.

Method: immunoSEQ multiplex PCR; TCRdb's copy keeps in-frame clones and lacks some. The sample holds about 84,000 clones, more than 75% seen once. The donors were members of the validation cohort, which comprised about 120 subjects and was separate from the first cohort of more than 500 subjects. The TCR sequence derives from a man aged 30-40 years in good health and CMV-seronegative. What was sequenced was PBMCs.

The DNA for the CDR3 is TGTGCCAGCAGTCCTCCAGGGCCCCTGTATAGCAATCAGCCCCAGCATTTT. Residues: CASSPPGPLYSNQPQHF. This chain joins TRBV28 and TRBJ1-5; D perhaps matches TRBD1 (5 bases). Trimming took 5 bases from V and 0 from J, leaving 17 bases between them. The V gene's germline CDR1 is MDHEN and CDR2 SYDVKM. The CDR3 sequence is 17 residues long.